Below, 27 T cell receptor beta chains from the same sample are listed, as sequenced in a study of control samples from healthy donors and cancer patients. This table comes from immunoSEQ multiplex PCR, and its TCRdb copy is limited to in-frame clones, with some not included. The sample shows 80,000 or so clones, 89% of them seen only once. Source material: blood. The source of these receptors is a man aged 50-59 years in good health.

Remarks on this clone: It may be a read error: a sequence one base away is much more abundant. The chain is built from TRBV5-5 and TRBJ1-1; D not certain. Germline CDR1 SGHKS, CDR2 YYEKEE (reference sequence). The CDR3 runs to 13 residues. The CDR3 nucleotides read TGTGCCAGCAGCTTCGGACCCAACACTGAAGCTCTCTTT. This encodes CASSFGPNTEALF.

The chain recombines TRBV18 with TRBJ2-1; TRBD2 aligns across 10 bases. Trimming at V came to 4 bases and at J to 1 base, leaving 1 base not matched to a gene. Germline lookup yields CDR1 KGHSH and CDR2 LQKENI. CDR3 length: 15 amino acids. This CDR3 reads CASSHSGGSYNEQFF. CDR3 nucleotides: TGTGCCAGCTCACATAGCGGGGGGTCCTACAATGAGCAGTTCTTC.

The chain combines TRBV29-1 with TRBJ2-3, with a possible D match to TRBD1 (5 bases). The CDR3 covers 12 residues. Trimming cost V 7 bases and J 1 base, with 9 bases left between them. Germline lookup yields CDR1 SQVTM and CDR2 ANQGSEA. The CDR3, as DNA: TGCAGCGGTAAACAGGGCACAGATACGCAGTATTTT. Translated: CSGKQGTDTQYF.

In the case of this clone: Other DNA sequences in the same sample also yield this CDR3. This chain connects TRBV5-1 to TRBJ1-1; D is undetermined. CDR1 and CDR2 (germline): SGHRS, YFSETQ. The CDR3 spans 15 residues. Trimming stripped 0 bases from V and 4 bases from J, with 13 bases between. The CDR3 region is CASSLGQADGTEAFF. The CDR3 region has the DNA TGCGCCAGCAGCTTGGGTCAGGCCGACGGCACTGAAGCTTTCTTT.

The chain uses TRBV7-9 and TRBJ2-3; D may be TRBD1 (5 bases). V lost 1 base and J lost 6, with 11 bases in between. In germline, CDR1 is SEHNR, CDR2 FQNEAQ (reference sequence). This CDR3 contains 14 residues. DNA of the CDR3: TGTGCCAGCAGCTTAGGGGGCCCGAAGGATACGCAGTATTTT. Protein product: CASSLGGPKDTQYF. The complete variable domain, with remaining parts taken from reference TRBV7-9 and TRBJ2-3, reads DTGVSQNPRHKITKRGQNVTFRCDPISEHNRLYWYRQTLGQGPEFLTYFQNEAQLEKSRLLSDRFSAERPKGSFSTLEIQRTEQGDSAMYLCASSLGGPKDTQYFGPGTRLTVL.

This chain uses TRBV6-4 with TRBJ2-1; 12 nucleotides match TRBD2. CDR3 length equals 16 residues. Germline lookup yields CDR1 MRHNA and CDR2 SNTAGT. After removal of 6 bases from V and 7 bases from J, the junction contained 10 bases not matched to a gene. CDR3 loop: CASSVVASGGANEQFF. For the CDR3, the DNA is TGTGCCAGCAGCGTCGTCGCTAGCGGGGGGGCTAATGAGCAGTTCTTC.

The V and J genes are TRBV19 and TRBJ1-1; D call uncertain. Trimming removed 6 bases from V and 1 base from J, with 21 bases in between. Germline loops: CDR1 LNHDA, CDR2 SQIVND (reference sequence). The CDR3 runs 17 residues. This CDR3 is CASSDGVGRPTNTEAFF. The CDR3 DNA sequence: TGTGCCAGTAGCGACGGAGTAGGGAGGCCGACGAACACTGAAGCTTTCTTT.

The chain combines TRBV3-1 (or the pseudogene TRBV3-2) with TRBJ2-2, with D tentatively TRBD1 or TRBD2 (5 bases each). The CDR3 has 16 residues. Germline V lookup: CDR1 LGHDT, CDR2 YNNKEL (reference sequence). Trimming pared 0 bases from V and 3 bases from J, leaving 11 bases between. This chain's CDR3 is CASSQDRDADTGELFF. In DNA form, the CDR3 reads TGTGCCAGCAGCCAAGATAGGGACGCGGACACCGGGGAGCTGTTTTTT.

This clone has a single count. The V call is TRBV6-1, the J call TRBJ2-3; D not resolved. Trimming shortened V by 4 bases and J by 4 bases, and 18 bases separated the two germline ends. The CDR3 consists of 16 residues. CDR1 is MNHNS, CDR2 SASEGT, per germline. The CDR3 sequence is CASSGDVLSPADTQYF. The CDR3 region has the DNA TGTGCCAGCAGTGGGGATGTACTATCCCCCGCAGATACGCAGTATTTT.

This chain connects TRBV14 to TRBJ2-2; D gene ambiguous. In germline, CDR1 is SGHDN, CDR2 FVKESK. The CDR3 has 11 residues. V lost 4 bases, J lost 7 bases, and 4 bases lay in between. The CDR3 sequence is CASSRGGELFF. Written as DNA, the CDR3 is TGTGCCAGCAGCCGGGGCGGGGAGCTGTTTTTT.

This clone was seen only once. V gene TRBV2 combines with J gene TRBJ2-5; D unclear. This CDR3 spans 11 amino acids. Between the trimmed V and J ends, which lost 5 bases and 5 bases, there was a span of 6 bases. Germline CDR1 is SNHLY and CDR2 is FYNNEI. The CDR3, as DNA: TGTGCCAGCAGTCAAGTGGAGACCCAGTACTTC. Protein: CASSQVETQYF.

The chain employs TRBV5-1 and TRBJ1-2; D perhaps matches TRBD1 (5 bases). Trimming took off 0 bases at V and 4 bases at J, with 7 bases between the two ends. Germline assignment: CDR1 SGHRS and CDR2 YFSETQ. The CDR3 consists of 13 residues. CDR3 in DNA: TGCGCCAGCAGCTTGGACAGGAGCTATGGCTACACCTTC. This translates into CASSLDRSYGYTF.

The chain recombines TRBV5-6 with TRBJ2-7; D remains ambiguous. This CDR3 has 13 residues. V gave up 3 bases and J gave up 3 bases, with 10 bases separating them. Germline loops: CDR1 SGHDT, CDR2 YYEEEE. The CDR3 DNA sequence: TGTGCCAGCAGCTCGACACAATACTACGAGCAGTACTTC. As protein: CASSSTQYYEQYF.

The rearrangement joins TRBV13 to TRBJ2-1; 12 bases line up with TRBD2. The CDR3 contains 15 residues. Germline loops: CDR1 PRHDT, CDR2 FYEKMQ (reference sequence). V trimming: 3 bases; J trimming: 10 bases; junction bases outside the gene matches: 7. DNA for the CDR3: TGTGCCAGCAGCTTTAGGACTAGCGGGGCCCCCGAGCAGTTCTTC. This sequence encodes CASSFRTSGAPEQFF.

The chain is built from TRBV19 and TRBJ1-5; D remains unclear. CDR3 size: 16 residues. Germline CDR1 reads LNHDA; CDR2 reads SQIVND (reference sequence). V shed 5 bases and J shed 5 bases, with 19 bases lying between them. The CDR3 loop reads CASSGRWRQDDQPQHF. The DNA for the CDR3 is TGTGCCAGTAGTGGACGGTGGAGGCAGGACGATCAGCCCCAGCATTTT.

This sequence joins TRBV18 and TRBJ1-5, with D hard to call. V gave up 1 base and J gave up 0 bases, with 10 bases separating them. CDR1 is KGHSH, CDR2 LQKENI, per germline. The CDR3 consists of 16 residues. CDR3 coding DNA: TGTGCCAGCTCACCACGTGGGGTCTATAGCAATCAGCCCCAGCATTTT. It specifies CASSPRGVYSNQPQHF. The full variable domain, completed using reference TRBV18 and TRBJ1-5, is NAGVMQNPRHLVRRRGQEARLRCSPMKGHSHVYWYRQLPEEGLKFMVYLQKENIIDESGMPKERFSAEFPKEGPSILRIQQVVRGDSAAYFCASSPRGVYSNQPQHFGDGTRLSIL.

The chain combines TRBV13 with TRBJ2-6; a weak D match, TRBD2 (6 bases). Trimming took off 1 base at V and 0 bases at J, with 13 bases between the two ends. The length of the CDR3 is 18 residues. Germline V gene sequence: CDR1 PRHDT, CDR2 FYEKMQ (reference sequence). CDR3 in DNA: TGTGCCAGCAGCTTAGAGGTGGGGGGACCCTCTGGGGCCAACGTCCTGACTTTC. Its translation is CASSLEVGGPSGANVLTF.

This chain uses TRBV7-8 with TRBJ2-1; TRBD2 aligns across 9 bases. Germline V gives CDR1 SGHVS, CDR2 FQNEAQ. The ends lost 5 bases at V and 4 bases at J; junction bases unmatched: 12. The CDR3 length is 17 residues. CDR3: CASSRGLAGLLYNEQFF. In DNA form, the CDR3 reads TGTGCCAGCAGCCGGGGGCTAGCGGGGCTCCTTTACAATGAGCAGTTCTTC.

The sample holds many counts of this clone. The chain joins TRBV6-6 to TRBJ1-2; 10 nucleotides match TRBD1. This CDR3 region has 15 residues. Germline-derived CDR1 and CDR2 are MNHNY and SVGAGI (reference sequence). V was pared by 7 bases and J by 2 bases, with 7 bases of the junction left unmatched. In DNA, the CDR3 is TGTGCCAGCAAACTGACAGGGGGCTCAAACTATGGCTACACCTTC. Its protein is CASKLTGGSNYGYTF.

This clone was counted a single time. The rearrangement uses TRBV12-3 or TRBV12-4 and TRBJ1-2; D unclear. CDR3 length: 13 residues. V was trimmed by 2 bases and J by 5 bases, leaving 9 bases between them. The CDR3 nucleotides read TGTGCCAGCAGTTTAAGGTCTCGATATGGCTACACCTTC. It codes for CASSLRSRYGYTF.

A single count supports this clone. The chain is built from TRBV10-2 and TRBJ2-1; D may be TRBD2 (5 bases). The germline V and J ends were trimmed by 8 bases and 7 bases, with 24 bases remaining between them. CDR1 and CDR2 from the germline V gene are WSHSY and SAAADI. This CDR3 has 16 amino acids. The CDR3, as DNA: TGCGCCAGCGCTCCCCTGGACTCCTCTAGTTTGAATGAGCAGTTCTTC. It encodes CASAPLDSSSLNEQFF.

This rearrangement joins TRBV7-9 to TRBJ1-2; weak D call: TRBD1 (5 bases). Germline values: CDR1 SEHNR, CDR2 FQNEAQ (reference sequence). V shed 1 base and J shed 1 base, with 7 bases lying between them. This CDR3 region has 14 residues. CDR3 loop: CASSLVGGNYGYTF. In nucleotides, the CDR3 is TGTGCCAGCAGCTTAGTCGGGGGTAACTATGGCTACACCTTC.

The CDR3 reads CASSQVRGPGEQYF. In nucleotides, the CDR3 is TGTGCCAGCAGCCAAGTGCGGGGACCGGGGGAGCAGTACTTC. The chain carries TRBV3-1 (or the pseudogene TRBV3-2) and TRBJ2-7; D may be TRBD2 (6 bases). Germline lookup yields CDR1 LGHDT and CDR2 YNNKEL (reference sequence). Trimming cost V 1 base and J 7 bases, with 14 bases left between them. This CDR3 is built from 14 residues.

The genes are TRBV29-1 and TRBJ2-5; TRBD2 is a possible D gene (6 bases). The V gene's germline CDR1 is SQVTM and CDR2 ANQGSEA. CDR3 length: 13 residues. Trimming removed 6 bases from V and 5 bases from J, with 16 bases in between. The CDR3 is CSVGGTRRETQYF. In DNA form, the CDR3 reads TGCAGCGTCGGTGGGACTCGTCGGGAGACCCAGTACTTC.

The CDR3 region has the DNA TGTGCCAGCAGTCTACTATCTGGCTACACCTTC. Amino acid sequence: CASSLLSGYTF. The chain employs TRBV2 and TRBJ1-2; no reliable D call. Trimming removed 5 bases from V and 7 bases from J, with 8 bases in between. Per germline, CDR1 SNHLY and CDR2 FYNNEI. The CDR3 is made up of 11 amino acids.

V is TRBV6-6 and J is TRBJ2-1; D call uncertain. The CDR3 sequence is 12 residues long. V lost 6 bases and J lost 2, with 5 bases in between. Germline assignment: CDR1 MNHNY and CDR2 SVGAGI (reference sequence). CDR3 bases: TGTGCCAGCAGCAGACCCTACAATGAGCAGTTCTTC. Amino acid sequence: CASSRPYNEQFF.

This chain links TRBV10-2 with TRBJ1-2; D unclear. In germline, CDR1 is WSHSY, CDR2 SAAADI. This CDR3 region has 13 residues. V was shortened by 0 bases and J by 3 bases, with 5 bases between the two germline ends. CDR3 bases: TGCGCCAGCAGTGAGTCGGACGACTATGGCTACACCTTC. This translates into CASSESDDYGYTF.